This T cell receptor (beta chain) was retrieved from a study of technical replicates of blood from several donors. Clones were sequenced by immunoSEQ multiplex PCR, and TCRdb holds only the in-frame ones, with some missing. The sample contains 60,000 to 90,000 clones, around 93% of which appear only once. Germline CDR1 MRHNA, CDR2 SNTAGT. This CDR3 has 15 amino acids. V was pared by 2 bases and J by 5 bases, with 4 bases of the junction left unmatched. The TCR comes from a human donor in good health. Sequenced material: T cells isolated from PBMCs. V usage is TRBV6-4 and J usage is TRBJ2-1, with 9 bases matching TRBD2. The CDR3 loop is CASSDGRGGHNEQFF. CDR3 nucleotide sequence: TGTGCCAGCAGTGACGGGCGGGGGGGTCACAATGAGCAGTTCTTC.